Listed below are T cell receptor beta chains from one sample, sequenced in a study of CD8+ T cells in alopecia areata. Sequenced by immunoSEQ multiplex PCR; TCRdb stores in-frame clones only, minus some. This repertoire shows 100,000 to 150,000 clones, approximately 49% found once; its top ten account for roughly a sixth. This material consisted of CD8+ T cells sorted from blood, taken at week 0. The receptor set was obtained from a human donor with alopecia areata. CDR3s include the opening cysteine and the closing phenylalanine or tryptophan. A D gene is named only where the DNA matches it firmly. A row's size may be missing; if present it is once, few, many or a size class.

D,size,V,J,DNA,CDR3
-,-,TRBV27,TRBJ2-3,TGTGCCAGCAGTTCGCACACAGATACGCAGTATTTT,CASSSHTDTQYF
-,-,TRBV4-1,TRBJ1-4,TGCGCCAGCAGCCAAGATGGGGAGGAAAAACTGTTTTTT,CASSQDGEEKLFF
-,few,TRBV29-1,TRBJ1-4,TGCAGCGTGCCCTCAGCTCTCAGCGAGGAACTGTTTTTT,CSVPSALSEELFF
-,once,TRBV2,TRBJ2-7,TGTGCCAGCCTTCAGGGGAGCTCCTACGAGCAGTACTTC,CASLQGSSYEQYF
-,-,TRBV4-1,TRBJ1-6,TGCGCCAGCAGCCAAGAAAGACAGTTCAATTCACCCCTCCACTTT,CASSQERQFNSPLHF
TRBD1,few,TRBV29-1,TRBJ1-3,TGCAGCGTAAGACAGGGGACGAACTCTGGAAACACCATATATTTT,CSVRQGTNSGNTIYF
-,-,TRBV5-6,TRBJ2-3,TGTGCCAGCAGCTTGGAAGTGGATACGCAGTATTTT,CASSLEVDTQYF
-,-,TRBV10-2,TRBJ1-1,TGCGCCAGCAGTCTGGGCCACGATGAAGCTTTCTTT,CASSLGHDEAFF
-,-,TRBV10-3,TRBJ2-7,TGTGCCATCGGTGATTACGACTCCTACGAGCAGTACTTC,CAIGDYDSYEQYF
TRBD1,few,TRBV13,TRBJ2-5,TGTGCCAGCAGCTTACAACCGGGACAGGGGAGAGAGACCCAGTACTTC,CASSLQPGQGRETQYF
-,-,TRBV29-1,TRBJ2-7,TGCAGCGTGGAGGGGACAGATAGCTCCTACGAGCAGTACTTC,CSVEGTDSSYEQYF
-,few,TRBV13,TRBJ2-7,TGTGCCAGCAGCTACGTATCCTACGAGCAGTACTTC,CASSYVSYEQYF
-,-,TRBV5-6,TRBJ1-2,TGTGCCAGCACCCAAGAGGGGCGTTATGGCTACACCTTC,CASTQEGRYGYTF
TRBD1,few,TRBV7-9,TRBJ2-3,TGTGCCAGCAGTGTAACAGGGGGTCCAGATACGCAGTATTTT,CASSVTGGPDTQYF
-,-,TRBV6-6,TRBJ1-6,TGTGCCAGCACCTCCGGGACACCGAATTCACCCCTCCACTTT,CASTSGTPNSPLHF
-,few,TRBV13,TRBJ1-2,TGTGCCAGCAGCTTAGGGGGCCTTGCAAGAACTCTCTATGGCTACACCTTC,CASSLGGLARTLYGYTF
-,-,TRBV4-1,TRBJ1-1,TGCGCCAGCAGCCAAGCCGGGACAAAGAACACTGAAGCTTTCTTT,CASSQAGTKNTEAFF
TRBD1,-,TRBV13,TRBJ2-4,TGTGCCAGCAGCTTACAGGGGACAGTTGAGTACTTC,CASSLQGTVEYF
-,-,TRBV5-4,TRBJ2-2,TGTGCCAGCAGCTTGGTCGGCGGGACCGGGGAGCTGTTTTTT,CASSLVGGTGELFF
-,-,TRBV19,TRBJ2-1,TGTGCCAGTAGTATAGTAATGGACAGTGAGAATGAGCAGTTCTTC,CASSIVMDSENEQFF
TRBD2,-,TRBV7-8,TRBJ2-5,TGTGCCAGCAGCTTGCCACTAGCGGTATGGGAGACCCAGTACTTC,CASSLPLAVWETQYF
TRBD1,-,TRBV30,TRBJ1-2,TGTGCCTGGAGTAAGGACAGGGTTGGCTACACCTTC,CAWSKDRVGYTF
TRBD1,many,TRBV14,TRBJ1-2,TGTGCCAGCAGCCCTATGGAGGACAGGGTTAATGGCTACACCTTC,CASSPMEDRVNGYTF
-,-,TRBV6-5,TRBJ2-6,TGTGCCAGCAGTACAGTCTCTGGGGCCAACGTCCTGACTTTC,CASSTVSGANVLTF
-,few,TRBV12-5,TRBJ2-3,TGTGCTAGTGGACAGGGAGCGGTGAGGACAGATACGCAGTATTTT,CASGQGAVRTDTQYF
-,-,TRBV5-1,TRBJ1-2,TGCGCCAGCAGCTTAGGAGACATCTACTATGGCTACACCTTC,CASSLGDIYYGYTF
-,few,TRBV21-1,TRBJ2-4,TGTGCCAGCAGCAGCCCCTTGGGGGACGGAAACATTCAGTACTTC,CASSSPLGDGNIQYF
-,few,TRBV11-2,TRBJ2-1,TGTGCCAGCAGCTTAGTAGGGGGGGGCAGGCCAGCGGATGAGCAGTTCTTC,CASSLVGGGRPADEQFF
TRBD1,-,TRBV5-1,TRBJ1-2,TGCGCCAGCAGCTTGGTGGGGACAGGGTTTGGAGGCTACACCTTC,CASSLVGTGFGGYTF
TRBD1,few,TRBV13,TRBJ2-1,TGTGCCAGCAGCGCCTCGGGACAGGGTGACAATGAGCAGTTCTTC,CASSASGQGDNEQFF
TRBD2,few,TRBV11-2,TRBJ2-3,TGCGCCAGCAGCCAAGATCTAGCGGGGGGGCCAGATACGCAGTATTTT,CASSQDLAGGPDTQYF